One and the same sample provided the 23 T cell receptor beta chains below, sequenced in a study of blood T cell repertoires in COVID-19. Sequencing used immunoSEQ multiplex PCR; TCRdb keeps in-frame clones, though not all of them. Of 30,000 or so clones in the sample, nearly 90% were seen once. Sequencing was done on a sample of peripheral blood. Source of these receptors: a man aged 55 to 70 with active COVID-19.

The genes are TRBV11-1 and TRBJ2-3, with D tentatively TRBD2 (5 bases). Germline CDR1 and CDR2: SGHAT and FQDESV (reference sequence). V lost 3 bases to trimming and J lost 2 bases, with 12 bases between them. The CDR3 is 15 residues long. The CDR3 spells CASSFGNSYTDTQYF. The CDR3 nucleotides read TGTGCCAGCAGCTTCGGGAATAGCTACACAGATACGCAGTATTTT.

The chain employs TRBV9 and TRBJ2-7; perhaps TRBD1 as D (6 bases). The germline gives CDR1 SGDLS, CDR2 YYNGEE. The CDR3 length is 14 residues. V lost 7 bases to trimming and J lost 0 bases, with 14 bases between them. CDR3 DNA: TGTGCCAGCGCCAGAGGGGGTTCCTCCTACGAGCAGTACTTC. Translation gives CASARGGSSYEQYF.

This chain joins TRBV15 and TRBJ1-6; the match to TRBD1 covers 9 bases. The V gene end was trimmed by 3 bases and the J gene end by 10 bases; junction bases not matched to a gene: 10. Germline V gene data show CDR1 as LNHNV and CDR2 as YYDKDF (reference sequence). The CDR3 runs to 16 residues. The CDR3 sequence: CATSSQAGTGKSPLHF. In nucleotides, the CDR3 is TGTGCCACCAGCAGTCAAGCGGGGACAGGGAAATCACCCCTCCACTTT.

The chain uses TRBV19 and TRBJ2-4; D perhaps matches TRBD1 (5 bases). The germline CDR1 and CDR2 sequences are LNHDA and SQIVND (reference sequence). The CDR3 length is 16 residues. The V end was cut by 2 bases, the J end by 9 bases, with 20 bases between. DNA for the CDR3: TGTGCCAGTAGTATAAAAGGAACAGGTATCAGGGTCATTCAGTACTTC. It yields the protein CASSIKGTGIRVIQYF.

The chain links TRBV23-1 to TRBJ1-3, with D perhaps matching TRBD1 (5 bases). TRBV23-1 is an ORF for which the function is uncertain. The CDR3 is made up of 16 amino acids. Trimming took off 4 bases at V and 4 bases at J, with 17 bases between the two ends. CDR3 DNA: TGCGCCAGCAGTCGACCGACAGCGCCCATGGGAAACACCATATATTTT. Residues: CASSRPTAPMGNTIYF.

V and J are TRBV3-1 (or the pseudogene TRBV3-2) and TRBJ2-2, with TRBD2 as a possible D gene (6 bases). The CDR3 extends over 14 amino acids. The V end was cut by 3 bases, the J end by 2 bases, with 7 bases between. Germline lookup yields CDR1 LGHDT and CDR2 YNNKEL (reference sequence). CDR3 in DNA: TGTGCCAGCAGCCACGGGGGTAACACCGGGGAGCTGTTTTTT. Protein: CASSHGGNTGELFF.

The V gene is TRBV11-2, the J gene TRBJ2-7, with a weak D call TRBD1 (6 bases). The germline CDR1 and CDR2 sequences are SGHAT and FQNNGV. Trimming removed 5 bases from V and 4 bases from J, with 18 bases in between. The CDR3 has 15 residues. CDR3 amino acids: CASSGGHPSGYEQYF. In DNA, the CDR3 is TGTGCCAGCAGCGGGGGCCATCCCTCCGGTTACGAGCAGTACTTC. The full variable domain, its missing parts supplied by reference TRBV11-2 and TRBJ2-7, is EAGVAQSPRYKIIEKRQSVAFWCNPISGHATLYWYQQILGQGPKLLIQFQNNGVVDDSQLPKDRFSAERLKGVDSTLKIQPAKLEDSAVYLCASSGGHPSGYEQYFGPGTRLTVT.

The chain combines TRBV6-6 with TRBJ2-3; 10 nucleotides line up with TRBD2. Germline-derived CDR1 and CDR2 are MNHNY and SVGAGI (reference sequence). The CDR3 is 15 amino acids. Trimming cost V 7 bases and J 0 bases; bases outside gene matches: 4. CDR3 region: CASTRLAGSTDTQYF. CDR3 DNA sequence: TGTGCCAGCACCAGACTAGCGGGCAGCACAGATACGCAGTATTTT.

CDR3 sequence (DNA): TGTGCCATCAGTCCGACAGGGCTCGATGAGCAGTTCTTC. Translation: CAISPTGLDEQFF. The chain joins TRBV10-3 to TRBJ2-1; 7 bases line up with TRBD1. CDR1 and CDR2 (germline): ENHRY, SYGVKD. V gave up 5 bases and J gave up 8 bases; unmatched junction bases: 6. This CDR3 region has 13 residues.

The chain employs TRBV11-2 and TRBJ2-7, with a tentative D call TRBD1 (8 bases). CDR3 length: 13 amino acids. Germline V CDR1 and CDR2: SGHAT, FQNNGV. V dropped 5 bases and J dropped 6 bases, with 14 bases sitting between them. CDR3 DNA: TGTGCCAGCAGCCGCACAGGGGGGGGCGAGCAGTACTTC. This translates into CASSRTGGGEQYF. Complete variable domain (other parts from reference TRBV11-2 and TRBJ2-7): EAGVAQSPRYKIIEKRQSVAFWCNPISGHATLYWYQQILGQGPKLLIQFQNNGVVDDSQLPKDRFSAERLKGVDSTLKIQPAKLEDSAVYLCASSRTGGGEQYFGPGTRLTVT.

The chain carries TRBV7-3 and TRBJ1-5; D is unclear. Germline V gene data show CDR1 as SGHTA and CDR2 as FQGTGA. The CDR3 loop spans 16 amino acids. The V end lost 2 bases, the J end lost 7 bases, and 18 bases lay between the germline ends. The CDR3 spells CASSLANSIIPQPQHF. The CDR3 nucleotides are TGTGCCAGCAGCTTAGCGAACAGTATTATTCCCCAGCCCCAGCATTTT. Full variable domain (remainder filled in from reference TRBV7-3 and TRBJ1-5): GAGVSQTPSNKVTEKGKYVELRCDPISGHTALYWYRQSLGQGPEFLIYFQGTGAADDSGLPNDRFFAVRPEGSVSTLKIQRTERGDSAVYLCASSLANSIIPQPQHFGDGTRLSIL.

V gene TRBV29-1 combines with J gene TRBJ2-7; maybe TRBD1 (5 bases). This CDR3 region has 12 residues. With 5 bases removed from V and 7 bases from J, the gap between germline ends came to 15 bases. The V gene's germline CDR1 is SQVTM and CDR2 ANQGSEA. The CDR3 here is CSVLTASDEQYF. Written as DNA, the CDR3 is TGCAGCGTTCTGACAGCGTCGGATGAGCAGTACTTC.

This clone was counted a single time. The CDR3 DNA reads TGCGCCAGCAGCCTATCATCCGTTCGGAATCAGCCCCAGCATTTT. It is translated as CASSLSSVRNQPQHF. The chain has TRBV4-3 and TRBJ1-5; D gene unclear. The V end lost 4 bases, the J end lost 4 bases, and 14 bases lay between the germline ends. This CDR3 is 15 amino acids long. In germline, CDR1 is LGHNA, CDR2 YSLEER.

CDR3 in amino acids: CASRGGGQAYGYTF. The CDR3 DNA follows: TGTGCCAGCAGAGGCGGGGGGCAGGCCTATGGCTACACCTTC. The V call is TRBV9, the J call TRBJ1-2; TRBD1 might be the D (6 bases). Germline V CDR1 and CDR2: SGDLS, YYNGEE. The length of the CDR3 is 14 residues. Trimming removed 5 bases at V and 4 bases at J, with 15 bases between.

V gene TRBV7-2 combines with J gene TRBJ1-6, with D uncertain. The CDR3 is 16 residues long. The V and J ends lost 2 bases and 8 bases respectively, with 16 bases between them. Germline-derived CDR1 and CDR2 are SGHTA and FQGNSA. The DNA of the CDR3 is TGTGCCAGCAGCTTATCCTGGCAGGCCAGTGATTCACCCCTCCACTTT. Amino acid sequence: CASSLSWQASDSPLHF.

This clone occurred once. The chain recombines TRBV19 with TRBJ2-3; 10 nucleotides line up with TRBD2. Losses at the gene ends were 4 bases for V and 2 bases for J; bases not matched to a gene: 6. The germline CDR1 and CDR2 sequences are LNHDA and SQIVND (reference sequence). This CDR3 region has 16 residues. The DNA for the CDR3 is TGTGCCAGTAGTACCCTAGCGGGGGCCCTCACAGATACGCAGTATTTT. Translating it yields CASSTLAGALTDTQYF.

The chain carries TRBV10-3 and TRBJ1-3, with D maybe TRBD1 (6 bases). The V end was cut by 11 bases, the J end by 0 bases, with 17 bases between. Per germline, CDR1 ENHRY and CDR2 SYGVKD. There are 15 residues in the CDR3. The CDR3 protein is CAGGGSLISGNTIYF. The CDR3 DNA sequence: TGTGCCGGGGGGGGCAGCTTGATCTCTGGAAACACCATATATTTT.

This clone occurred once. The chain has TRBV5-1 and TRBJ2-1, with TRBD2 matching 14 bases. J was trimmed by 4 bases and V by 6 bases; bases with no gene match: 15. CDR3 length equals 19 residues. Germline CDR1 and CDR2: SGHRS and YFSETQ. In DNA, the CDR3 is TGCGCCAGCACCATACGACTAGCGGGGGGGCCTCTTAAGTACAATGAGCAGTTCTTC. This gives the protein CASTIRLAGGPLKYNEQFF.

J is TRBJ1-5 and V is TRBV10-1, with 9 nucleotides matching TRBD1. This CDR3 region has 15 residues. After removal of 8 bases from V and 6 bases from J, the junction contained 11 bases not matched to a gene. CDR1 and CDR2 from the germline V gene are WNHNN and SYGVQD (reference sequence). CDR3 DNA sequence: TGCGCCAGCTGGACGACAGGGGGGGAGAGTCAGCCCCAGCATTTT. This codes for CASWTTGGESQPQHF.

The chain joins TRBV11-2 to TRBJ1-2; 8 bases map to TRBD1. This CDR3 is built from 16 residues. Germline trimming cut 3 bases from V and 0 bases from J; bases unmatched to any gene: 6. CDR1 SGHAT and CDR2 FQNNGV come from the germline V gene. The CDR3 nucleotides read TGTGCCAGCAGCTTGTACAGGGGGGGTCCTAACTATGGCTACACCTTC. Translated: CASSLYRGGPNYGYTF.

The chain combines TRBV9 with TRBJ1-1; TRBD1 aligns across 8 bases. CDR3 length equals 15 residues. Germline CDR1 is SGDLS and CDR2 is YYNGEE. V lost 4 bases, J lost 3 bases, and 8 bases stayed unmatched. The CDR3 here is CASSSTGGGDTEAFF. The CDR3 nucleotides read TGTGCCAGCAGCTCCACAGGGGGGGGAGACACTGAAGCTTTCTTT.

This chain uses TRBV6-2 or TRBV6-3 with TRBJ2-3, with 8 bases lining up with TRBD2. V gave up 5 bases and J gave up 5 bases; unmatched junction bases: 6. Per germline, CDR1 MNHEY and CDR2 SVGEGT. There are 14 residues in the CDR3. The CDR3 coding sequence is TGTGCCAGCAGTAGAAGCGGGGGCGAAGATACGCAGTATTTT. Residues: CASSRSGGEDTQYF.

This clone came up a few times. V is TRBV6-5 and J is TRBJ2-7; 11 nucleotides align to TRBD2. The CDR3 sequence is 14 residues long. The V gene's germline CDR1 is MNHEY and CDR2 SVGAGI. The junction had 0 bases not matched to a gene; V was cut back by 2 bases and J by 3 bases. The CDR3 loop is CASSYTSGGYEQYF. Here the CDR3 DNA reads TGTGCCAGCAGTTACACTAGCGGGGGCTACGAGCAGTACTTC.